This T cell receptor beta chain was sequenced for a study of blood T cells in healthy people across ages. A second PCR, run for roughly 7 to 11 cycles, used a sample-barcoded 5' primer plus a J-beta primer mix. TCRdb re-called the 5' RACE reads through MiXCR, storing one row per CDR3 protein. This sample yields approximately 1,000,000 distinct CDR3 sequences, of which more than 40% are seen a single time; approximately 17% belongs to the top ten. The V and J ends lost 3 bases and 0 bases respectively, with 9 bases between them. The CDR3 spans 15 residues. Germline CDR1 is LGHDT and CDR2 is YNNKEL (reference sequence).

What was sequenced was blood. V gene TRBV3-1 combines with J gene TRBJ2-1, with no clear D. This clonotype was sampled from a woman aged 60-75 years in good health. The chain's CDR3 is CASSQAAISYNEQFF. CDR3 coding DNA: TGTGCCAGCAGCCAGGCGGCAATCTCCTACAATGAGCAGTTCTTC.